Shown below are 4 T cell receptor beta chains from a single sample sequenced in a study of early T cells in non-severe SARS-CoV-2 infection. TCRdb passed the 5' RACE reads through MiXCR, listing each CDR3 protein once. The sample holds roughly 40,000 distinct CDR3 sequences, around 6.9% seen once. Sequencing input: whole blood. The receptors derive from an adult who was a healthcare worker with PCR-confirmed SARS-CoV-2 infection or an uninfected control (not recorded which).

This clonotype was detected only a few times. This sequence joins TRBV28 and TRBJ2-3; 8 nucleotides agree with TRBD2. Germline V CDR1 and CDR2: MDHEN, SYDVKM. This CDR3 is built from 15 residues. The V and J ends lost 3 bases and 1 base, in that order; junction bases with no gene match: 3. The CDR3: CASSFERGRTDTQYF. CDR3 in DNA: TGTGCCAGCAGTTTTGAGCGGGGGCGCACAGATACGCAGTATTTT.

There are many counts of this clonotype. The J gene is TRBJ2-2, the V gene TRBV19; D may be TRBD1 or TRBD2 (6 bases each). CDR1 LNHDA and CDR2 SQIVND come from the germline V gene (reference sequence). V gave up 11 bases and J gave up 3 bases, with 13 bases separating them. This CDR3 has 13 amino acids. The chain's CDR3 is CACGGPDTGELFF. In nucleotides, the CDR3 is TGTGCCTGTGGGGGGCCTGACACCGGGGAGCTGTTTTTT.

This clonotype was recorded at least ten times. This chain connects TRBV18 to TRBJ2-1, with D perhaps TRBD1 (5 bases). V was clipped by 3 bases and J by 7 bases, with 7 bases between them. This CDR3 comprises 12 residues. Germline V lookup: CDR1 KGHSH, CDR2 LQKENI. CDR3: CASSPGQNEQFF. CDR3 bases: TGTGCCAGCTCACCGGGGCAGAATGAGCAGTTCTTC.

This clonotype was detected ten times or more. This chain links TRBV6-1 with TRBJ2-7; D not certain. The CDR3 has 11 residues. Looked up from germline, CDR1 is MNHNS and CDR2 is SASEGT. The V end was cut by 7 bases, the J end by 12 bases, with 16 bases between. The CDR3 sequence is CASTNYPRWYF. CDR3 bases: TGTGCCAGCACGAATTACCCCCGGTGGTACTTC.